One sample yielded the 31 T cell receptor beta chains listed below, sequenced in a study of CD8 T cells in Susac syndrome. RNA in amounts of about 0.5 to 1 ug was reverse transcribed with random hexamers. One entry per CDR3 protein, called by TCRdb with MiXCR from the immunoSEQ multiplex PCR reads. This table holds 150,000 or so distinct CDR3 sequences, around 95% found once. Sequencing was performed on CD8+ T cells from PBMCs. Source of these receptors: a human donor with multiple sclerosis.

The genes are TRBV9 and TRBJ2-1, with D perhaps matching TRBD1 (6 bases). The CDR3 loop spans 15 amino acids. Germline-derived CDR1 and CDR2 are SGDLS and YYNGEE. Trimming took 0 bases from V and 5 from J, leaving 12 bases between them. The DNA of the CDR3 is TGTGCCAGCAGCGTAGAGGGGGTCTCGGACAATGAGCAGTTCTTC. Protein sequence: CASSVEGVSDNEQFF.

This sequence joins TRBV19 and TRBJ2-7, with 7 nucleotides matching TRBD2. After removal of 6 bases from V and 0 bases from J, the junction contained 5 bases not matched to a gene. This CDR3 spans 14 amino acids. CDR1 is LNHDA and CDR2 is SQIVND in the germline V gene (reference sequence). This CDR3 reads CASSVGLGSYEQYF. CDR3 bases: TGTGCCAGTAGCGTAGGACTAGGCTCCTACGAGCAGTACTTC.

This chain connects TRBV3-1 to TRBJ1-2; 7 nucleotides match TRBD1. V lost 5 bases and J lost 11; bases outside the gene matches: 17. The CDR3 has 15 amino acids. Per the germline V gene, CDR1 is LGHDT and CDR2 is YNNKEL (reference sequence). CDR3: CASSRNLGGDRAYTF. The DNA of the CDR3 is TGTGCCAGCAGCAGAAACTTGGGAGGAGACAGGGCGTACACCTTC.

The chain carries TRBV4-1 and TRBJ2-7; D unresolved. Germline lookup yields CDR1 MGHRA and CDR2 YSYEKL. The CDR3 has 12 amino acids. The V end lost 1 base, the J end lost 5 bases, and 6 bases lay between the germline ends. In nucleotides, the CDR3 is TGCGCCAGCAGCCAAGGCCGCGACGAGCAGTACTTC. It specifies CASSQGRDEQYF.

The chain recombines TRBV5-4 with TRBJ2-5; 7 bases match TRBD1. CDR1 and CDR2 (germline): SGHNT, YYREEE (reference sequence). There are 16 residues in the CDR3. V shed 1 base and J 1 base; nucleotides not matched to a gene: 7. CDR3 amino acids: CASSLYRDSSQETQYF. The DNA of the CDR3 is TGTGCCAGCAGCTTGTACAGGGACAGTTCCCAAGAGACCCAGTACTTC.

The chain has TRBV12-3 or TRBV12-4 and TRBJ2-7, with TRBD1 matching over 7 bases. There are 15 residues in the CDR3. V lost 5 bases and J lost 2; bases outside the gene matches: 9. The CDR3 DNA reads TGTGCCAGCAGTCCTGGGACAGCCGCGGCCTACGAGCAGTACTTC. Translating it yields CASSPGTAAAYEQYF.

V and J are TRBV9 and TRBJ1-6; the D gene is possibly TRBD1 (5 bases). Trimming removed 3 bases from V and 9 bases from J, with 7 bases in between. The CDR3 runs to 12 residues. Germline V gene sequence: CDR1 SGDLS, CDR2 YYNGEE. CDR3 in amino acids: CASSEGSSPLHF. The CDR3 coding sequence is TGTGCCAGCAGCGAGGGGAGTTCACCCCTCCACTTT.

The chain joins TRBV27 to TRBJ1-2, with D perhaps matching TRBD1 (5 bases). V lost 6 bases, J lost 4 bases, and 15 bases lay in between. The V gene's germline CDR1 is MNHEY and CDR2 SMNVEV (reference sequence). This CDR3 comprises 14 residues. The CDR3 spells CASSGLPGGYGYTF. DNA of the CDR3: TGTGCCAGCAGCGGACTACCTGGGGGCTATGGCTACACCTTC.

The V and J genes are TRBV18 and TRBJ2-4; D ambiguous. V lost 3 bases, J lost 0 bases, and 6 bases lay in between. Germline values: CDR1 KGHSH, CDR2 LQKENI. This CDR3 contains 14 residues. CDR3 in amino acids: CASSPTLAKNIQYF. The CDR3 region has the DNA TGTGCCAGCTCACCGACATTAGCCAAAAACATTCAGTACTTC.

This sequence joins TRBV7-9 and TRBJ2-5; TRBD1 matches 11 bases. Germline CDR1 and CDR2: SEHNR and FQNEAQ (reference sequence). V shed 5 bases and J 4 bases; nucleotides not matched to a gene: 9. This CDR3 has 16 amino acids. In DNA form, the CDR3 reads TGTGCCAGCAGCCACCCCGGGACAGGGGGGATAGAGACCCAGTACTTC. Encoded protein: CASSHPGTGGIETQYF. Full variable domain (outside the CDR3, taken from reference TRBV7-9 and TRBJ2-5): DTGVSQNPRHKITKRGQNVTFRCDPISEHNRLYWYRQTLGQGPEFLTYFQNEAQLEKSRLLSDRFSAERPKGSFSTLEIQRTEQGDSAMYLCASSHPGTGGIETQYFGPGTRLLVL.

V usage is TRBV6-5 and J usage is TRBJ2-3; 10 bases line up with TRBD2. This CDR3 has 15 residues. Trimming removed 5 bases from V and 5 bases from J; junction bases left unmatched: 7. The germline gives CDR1 MNHEY, CDR2 SVGAGI. This CDR3 reads CASSPLAGARDTQYF. CDR3 in DNA: TGTGCCAGCAGTCCTCTAGCGGGGGCCAGAGATACGCAGTATTTT.

The chain uses TRBV29-1 and TRBJ2-3, with a tentative D call TRBD2 (6 bases). CDR1 and CDR2 from the germline V gene are SQVTM and ANQGSEA. The CDR3 loop spans 15 amino acids. Trimming cost V 0 bases and J 1 base, with 11 bases left between them. The CDR3 DNA reads TGCAGCGTTGAAGATCCGGGCGGGGGCACAGATACGCAGTATTTT. As protein: CSVEDPGGGTDTQYF.

In nucleotides, the CDR3 is TGTGCCAGCAGTCCCACCTCAGGGGTCTTCACAGATACGCAGTATTTT. It codes for CASSPTSGVFTDTQYF. This chain joins TRBV2 and TRBJ2-3, with D maybe TRBD1 (6 bases). The CDR3 loop spans 16 amino acids. Germline V CDR1 and CDR2: SNHLY, FYNNEI. Trimming removed 5 bases at V and 2 bases at J, with 17 bases between.

The V and J genes are TRBV6-5 and TRBJ2-5, with D perhaps matching TRBD2 (6 bases). The length of the CDR3 is 13 residues. Looked up from germline, CDR1 is MNHEY and CDR2 is SVGAGI. Trimming cost V 11 bases and J 5 bases, with 18 bases left between them. The chain's CDR3 is CACGRAGGETQYF. The CDR3 region has the DNA TGTGCCTGCGGAAGGGCAGGAGGGGAGACCCAGTACTTC.

The rearrangement joins TRBV29-1 to TRBJ2-1, with 12 bases aligning to TRBD2. CDR1 is SQVTM and CDR2 is ANQGSEA in the germline V gene. This CDR3 comprises 20 residues. Trimming removed 1 base from V and 2 bases from J; junction bases left unmatched: 15. CDR3 region: CSVEGFVGTSGPPTYNEQFF. The CDR3, as DNA: TGCAGCGTTGAAGGTTTCGTCGGGACTAGCGGGCCCCCGACCTACAATGAGCAGTTCTTC.

This clonotype is a singleton in its sample. V is TRBV5-6 and J is TRBJ1-6, with TRBD1 matching 9 bases. The CDR3 is made up of 16 amino acids. CDR1 and CDR2 from the germline V gene are SGHDT and YYEEEE. V was clipped by 3 bases and J by 15 bases; unmatched bases: 16. This chain's CDR3 is CASSSYAGTGTLHLHF. As DNA, the CDR3 is TGTGCCAGCAGCTCGTACGCCGGGACAGGGACCCTCCACCTCCACTTT.

The chain combines TRBV7-8 with TRBJ1-2; D is ambiguous. This CDR3 spans 17 amino acids. V lost 4 bases and J lost 0, with 18 bases in between. The germline V gene has CDR1 SGHVS and CDR2 FQNEAQ. CDR3 coding DNA: TGTGCCAGCAGCTCTGCCTCCGGACTGATAACTAACTATGGCTACACCTTC. Its translation: CASSSASGLITNYGYTF.

This chain links TRBV6-6 with TRBJ2-3; D gene unclear. V dropped 0 bases and J dropped 5 bases, with 9 bases sitting between them. From germline, CDR1 is MNHNY and CDR2 SVGAGI (reference sequence). CDR3 length equals 14 residues. CDR3 sequence: CASSYSTAGDTQYF. In DNA form, the CDR3 reads TGTGCCAGCAGTTACTCAACGGCCGGAGATACGCAGTATTTT.

The chain recombines TRBV3-1 with TRBJ1-2; maybe TRBD1 (5 bases). Trimming stripped 3 bases from V and 3 bases from J, with 17 bases between. CDR3 length: 16 amino acids. Per the germline V gene, CDR1 is LGHDT and CDR2 is YNNKEL (reference sequence). The CDR3 spells CASSQGGGPEDYGYTF. The CDR3 DNA follows: TGTGCCAGCAGCCAGGGGGGTGGCCCGGAGGACTATGGCTACACCTTC.

This CDR3 is CASSLSEHQASYEQYV. The CDR3, as DNA: TGCGCCAGCAGCTTGTCCGAACACCAAGCCTCCTACGAGCAGTACGTC. This chain uses TRBV5-1 with TRBJ2-7; D gene unclear. The CDR3 covers 16 residues. Between the trimmed V and J ends, which lost 1 base and 0 bases, there was a span of 14 bases. Germline V lookup: CDR1 SGHRS, CDR2 YFSETQ.

This clonotype was seen just once. The chain employs TRBV9 and TRBJ2-3; TRBD2 aligns across 8 bases. The CDR3 is made up of 15 amino acids. Trimming took 3 bases from V and 2 from J; bases not matched to a gene: 5. Germline assignment: CDR1 SGDLS and CDR2 YYNGEE. CDR3 protein: CASSARGGYTDTQYF. The CDR3 DNA follows: TGTGCCAGCAGCGCGCGCGGGGGGTACACAGATACGCAGTATTTT. The full variable domain, its missing parts supplied by reference TRBV9 and TRBJ2-3, is DSGVTQTPKHLITATGQRVTLRCSPRSGDLSVYWYQQSLDQGLQFLIQYYNGEERAKGNILERFSAQQFPDLHSELNLSSLELGDSALYFCASSARGGYTDTQYFGPGTRLTVL.

This chain joins TRBV20-1 and TRBJ1-2; D gene uncertain. The germline gives CDR1 DFQATT, CDR2 SNEGSKA (reference sequence). Trimming removed 6 bases from V and 4 bases from J, with 6 bases in between. The CDR3 contains 10 residues. CDR3 in DNA: TGCAGTGCCGCGCCCTATGGCTACACCTTC. The encoded protein is CSAAPYGYTF.

The sample holds one count of this clonotype. The chain carries TRBV3-1 and TRBJ1-2; 7 bases fit TRBD1. Germline CDR1 reads LGHDT; CDR2 reads YNNKEL (reference sequence). The ends lost 3 bases at V and 0 bases at J; junction bases unmatched: 7. The CDR3 consists of 16 residues. The CDR3 loop is CASSHPTGTANYGYTF. CDR3 DNA sequence: TGTGCCAGCAGCCACCCGACCGGGACAGCTAACTATGGCTACACCTTC.

CDR3 protein: CARATGEYNEQFF. For the CDR3, the DNA is TGTGCCAGAGCCACGGGGGAGTACAATGAGCAGTTCTTC. V usage is TRBV2 and J usage is TRBJ2-1; weak D call: TRBD2 (6 bases). Germline loops: CDR1 SNHLY, CDR2 FYNNEI. V lost 9 bases, J lost 4 bases, and 13 bases lay in between. The CDR3 spans 13 residues.

The CDR3 region has the DNA TGTGCCAGCAGTTTGACAGGGAACTATGGCTACACCTTC. It translates to CASSLTGNYGYTF. The chain recombines TRBV12-3 or TRBV12-4 with TRBJ1-2, with 7 bases matching TRBD1. Trimming at V came to 3 bases and at J to 2 bases, leaving 0 bases not matched to a gene. This CDR3 spans 13 amino acids.

J is TRBJ2-7 and V is TRBV24-1, with D perhaps TRBD1 (5 bases). CDR1 and CDR2 (germline): KGHDR, SFDVKD. The CDR3 consists of 15 residues. The V gene lost 0 bases and the J gene lost 1 base, with 9 bases spanning the gap. The CDR3 DNA reads as TGTGCCACCAGTGATTTGCGTCAGGGTTCCTACGAGCAGTACGTC. Translating gives CATSDLRQGSYEQYV.

The V and J genes are TRBV10-3 and TRBJ2-5; the D is unclear. Germline loops: CDR1 ENHRY, CDR2 SYGVKD. The V end was cut by 9 bases, the J end by 3 bases, with 2 bases between. This CDR3 is 9 amino acids long. CDR3 in amino acids: CAMKETQYF. CDR3 DNA sequence: TGTGCCATGAAAGAGACCCAGTACTTC.

The chain recombines TRBV3-1 with TRBJ2-1; the match to TRBD1 covers 7 bases. Trimming cost V 6 bases and J 5 bases; bases outside gene matches: 7. The CDR3 consists of 14 residues. Germline V gene data show CDR1 as LGHDT and CDR2 as YNNKEL (reference sequence). CDR3 residues: CASSNKGAHNEQFF. CDR3 in DNA: TGTGCCAGCAGTAACAAGGGGGCCCACAATGAGCAGTTCTTC.

The chain uses TRBV6-5 and TRBJ2-7; 12 nucleotides align to TRBD2. Trimming took 2 bases from V and 4 from J; bases not matched to a gene: 0. Germline CDR1 and CDR2: MNHEY and SVGAGI. The CDR3 extends over 14 amino acids. CDR3 amino acids: CASSYGLAGYEQYF. The CDR3 DNA follows: TGTGCCAGCAGTTACGGACTAGCGGGGTACGAGCAGTACTTC.

The rearrangement links TRBV29-1 to TRBJ1-2; 11 bases agree with TRBD1. Germline lookup yields CDR1 SQVTM and CDR2 ANQGSEA. The CDR3 consists of 14 residues. Germline trimming cut 6 bases from V and 3 bases from J; bases unmatched to any gene: 6. The CDR3 DNA follows: TGCAGCGTCGCCGGGACAGGGGGTGACTATGGCTACACCTTC. Translating it yields CSVAGTGGDYGYTF.

J is TRBJ1-1 and V is TRBV5-1; D is unclear. This CDR3 is built from 12 residues. CDR1 is SGHRS, CDR2 YFSETQ, per germline. Between the trimmed V and J ends, which lost 7 bases and 1 base, there was a span of 8 bases. The CDR3 region is CASRLSNTEAFF. In DNA form, the CDR3 reads TGCGCCAGCCGACTTTCGAACACTGAAGCTTTCTTT.